Listed below are T cell receptor beta chains from one sample, sequenced in a study of shared clonotypes between healthy human individuals. The data were produced by immunoSEQ multiplex PCR, yet TCRdb's version contains in-frame clones alone and is incomplete. The repertoire holds some 1.5 million clones, with around 98% as singletons. The sequencing sample was made of naive CD4+ T cells sorted from blood. The source is a man aged 25 to 40 in good health. The CDR3 runs from the conserved cysteine through the conserved F or W. The D gene is left open where the match is weak. Size values are once, few and many counts, or a class for expanded clones, and some rows have none.

>TRBV2|NA|NA|TRBJ2-2
TGTGCCAGCAGTGTTAGGGGAATAGGGTTCGCGAACACCGGGGAGCTGTTTTTT
CASSVRGIGFANTGELFF
>TRBV19|TRBD2|NA|TRBJ2-1
TGTGCCAGCAGGGAACTAGCGGGAATCTACAATGAGCAGTTCTTC
CASRELAGIYNEQFF
>TRBV18|TRBD1|once|TRBJ2-2
TGTGCCAGCTCCCTGAGGACAGGCACGAACACCGGGGAGCTGTTTTTT
CASSLRTGTNTGELFF
>TRBV11-2|NA|NA|TRBJ2-3
TGTGCCAGCAGCTTAGATTTGGTCGGCACAGATACGCAGTATTTT
CASSLDLVGTDTQYF
>TRBV9|NA|NA|TRBJ2-1
TGTGCCAGCAGCGTAGCTCTAGGGAATGAGCAGTTCTTC
CASSVALGNEQFF
>TRBV14|NA|once|TRBJ1-1
TGTGCCAGCAGCCAGCTAAAGATAGTGGAGGGTCGAGCTTTCTTT
CASSQLKIVEGRAFF
>TRBV21-1|NA|NA|TRBJ2-5
TGTGCCAGCAGCACCGGGCTGATCCAAGAGACCCAGTACTTC
CASSTGLIQETQYF
>TRBV27|TRBD2|once|TRBJ2-3
TGTGCCAGCAGTTTATCGTTAGCGGGATACGGACATACGCAGTATTTT
CASSLSLAGYGHTQYF
>TRBV27|NA|NA|TRBJ2-5
TGTGCCAGCAGTTTAGGGACGTTGGGCCAAGAGACCCAGTACTTC
CASSLGTLGQETQYF
>TRBV5-4|TRBD2|NA|TRBJ2-5
TGTGCCAGCAGCTCACCGTCGACTAGCGGGAGGGAGACCCAGTACTTC
CASSSPSTSGRETQYF
>TRBV10-3|TRBD1|NA|TRBJ2-1
TGTGCCATCAGTGAGTCGACAGGGGGCACCCCTAACAATGAGCAGTTCTTC
CAISESTGGTPNNEQFF
>TRBV19|NA|NA|TRBJ1-3
TGTGCCAGTAGTCGGGGATCCGGAAACACCATATATTTT
CASSRGSGNTIYF
>TRBV29-1|NA|NA|TRBJ2-1
TGCAGCGTTGAAGTTGCTAGCCAGGGTGAGCAGTTCTTC
CSVEVASQGEQFF
>TRBV14|NA|NA|TRBJ1-2
TGTGCCAGCAGCCAGACACGAGTTAACTATGGCTACACCTTC
CASSQTRVNYGYTF
>TRBV4-1|NA|NA|TRBJ2-7
TGCGCCAGCAGCCTTCAGGACGGGCTCCACGAGCAGTACTTC
CASSLQDGLHEQYF
>TRBV20-1|TRBD1|NA|TRBJ2-7
TGCAGTGCTAGCGAGACAGGGGCTCAGTACTTC
CSASETGAQYF
>TRBV29-1|NA|NA|TRBJ1-3
TGCAGCGTTTCGACAACGGAGAGCTCTGGAAACACCATATATTTT
CSVSTTESSGNTIYF
>TRBV10-3|TRBD2|once|TRBJ2-2
TGTGCCATCAGAAAACCAGCGGGAGTGGATTCCGGGGAGCTGTTTTTT
CAIRKPAGVDSGELFF
>TRBV28|TRBD1|NA|TRBJ2-5
TGTGCCAGCAGTAGTCGACGGGACAGGGGCCAAGAGACCCAGTACTTC
CASSSRRDRGQETQYF
>TRBV7-6|TRBD1|NA|TRBJ2-1
TGTGCCAGCAGCTTACCGGGACAGGGCTACAATGAGCAGTTCTTC
CASSLPGQGYNEQFF
>TRBV18|NA|NA|TRBJ2-3
TGTGCCAGCTCACCACCTTCGACAGCTAGCACAGATACGCAGTATTTT
CASSPPSTASTDTQYF
>TRBV7-9|NA|NA|TRBJ1-5
TGTGCCAGCAGCTGGGGTGCCGACCGGGGTCAGCCCCAGCATTTT
CASSWGADRGQPQHF
>TRBV5-4|TRBD1|NA|TRBJ2-1
TGTGCCAGCAGCTCCCCCGGGACAGGGAGGCGCAATGAGCAGTTCTTC
CASSSPGTGRRNEQFF
>TRBV2|TRBD1|NA|TRBJ2-7
TGTGCCAGCAGGATATCGGGACAGTACGAGCAGTACTTC
CASRISGQYEQYF